These 20 T cell receptor beta chains were all obtained from the same sample, sequenced in a study of blood T cell repertoires in COVID-19. The method was immunoSEQ multiplex PCR; TCRdb's version includes in-frame clones alone and lacks a portion of them. The profile covers approximately 160,000 clones, with around nine tenths appearing a single time and nearly 0.55% taken by the ten largest. Source material: peripheral blood. The receptors shown here come from a man in his fifties or sixties with acute or convalescent COVID-19.

This sequence joins TRBV2 and TRBJ1-6, with 8 bases that match TRBD1. Germline CDR1 SNHLY, CDR2 FYNNEI. This CDR3 comprises 13 residues. The V segment lost 7 bases and the J segment 9 bases; nucleotides outside the gene matches: 5. As DNA, the CDR3 is TGTGCCAGCAAGGACAGGGAAGGTTCACCCCTCCACTTT. Translation: CASKDREGSPLHF.

This clone has only one observation. This chain's CDR3 is CASRSGQGPLLNTIYF. CDR3 bases: TGTGCCAGCAGATCGGGACAGGGGCCCCTCTTAAACACCATATATTTT. This chain links TRBV28 with TRBJ1-3; 10 nucleotides line up with TRBD1. Germline CDR1 reads MDHEN; CDR2 reads SYDVKM. The CDR3 has 16 amino acids. V trimming: 6 bases; J trimming: 6 bases; junction bases outside the gene matches: 11. Full variable domain (missing parts from reference TRBV28 and TRBJ1-3): DVKVTQSSRYLVKRTGEKVFLECVQDMDHENMFWYRQDPGLGLRLIYFSYDVKMKEKGDIPEGYSVSREKKERFSLILESASTNQTSMYLCASRSGQGPLLNTIYFGEGSWLTVV.

As DNA, the CDR3 is TGTGCCAGCAGCCAAGCCCCCCCGGGGAGCTCCTACAATGAGCAGTTCTTC. It is translated as CASSQAPPGSSYNEQFF. The chain employs TRBV3-1 (or the pseudogene TRBV3-2) and TRBJ2-1; tentatively, D is TRBD2 (5 bases). Germline CDR1 LGHDT, CDR2 YNNKEL (reference sequence). CDR3 length equals 17 residues. V was pared by 1 base and J by 0 bases, with 13 bases between.

V is TRBV10-3 and J is TRBJ1-6, with 7 bases that match TRBD1. The CDR3 has 16 residues. V was clipped by 10 bases and J by 3 bases; unmatched bases: 12. Germline V gives CDR1 ENHRY, CDR2 SYGVKD. The CDR3 loop is CATKITGADYNSPLHF. CDR3 bases: TGTGCCACGAAAATCACAGGGGCAGACTATAATTCACCCCTCCACTTT.

The chain employs TRBV29-1 and TRBJ1-5, with D maybe TRBD1 (6 bases). The germline V gene has CDR1 SQVTM and CDR2 ANQGSEA. The CDR3 spans 15 residues. V was shortened by 1 base and J by 0 bases, with 10 bases between the two germline ends. CDR3: CSVEAGQPSNQPQHF. Here the CDR3 DNA reads TGCAGCGTTGAAGCGGGACAACCTAGCAATCAGCCCCAGCATTTT.

This clone has only one observation. V is TRBV29-1 and J is TRBJ2-2, with 8 bases aligning to TRBD2. Looked up from germline, CDR1 is SQVTM and CDR2 is ANQGSEA. V dropped 6 bases and J dropped 6; count of bases not matched to a gene: 6. This CDR3 is 13 amino acids long. CDR3 residues: CSVRTSWAGELFF. CDR3 DNA sequence: TGCAGCGTGCGGACTAGCTGGGCCGGGGAGCTGTTTTTT.

The V and J genes are TRBV28 and TRBJ2-7; 8 bases map to TRBD1. J gave up 4 bases and V 6 bases, and 5 bases lay outside the gene matches. The CDR3 consists of 13 residues. Per germline, CDR1 MDHEN and CDR2 SYDVKM. CDR3 in DNA: TGTGCCAGCAGACCAGGACAGGGTTACGAGCAGTACGTC. Translation gives CASRPGQGYEQYV.

V is TRBV6-2 or TRBV6-3 and J is TRBJ1-2; D is uncertain. Germline CDR1 and CDR2: MNHEY and SVGEGT. The CDR3 length is 13 residues. Trimming left V 2 bases short and J 2 bases short, with 6 bases between. The CDR3 protein is CASSYPGNYGYTF. CDR3 in DNA: TGTGCCAGCAGTTACCCCGGGAACTATGGCTACACCTTC.

The chain carries TRBV19 and TRBJ2-5; D is perhaps TRBD1 (6 bases). Germline CDR1 LNHDA, CDR2 SQIVND (reference sequence). This CDR3 is 13 amino acids long. The ends were cut back, 6 bases at V and 2 bases at J, with 10 bases in the middle. CDR3 DNA sequence: TGTGCCAGTAGCACGACAGGACAAGAGACCCAGTACTTC. Its translation: CASSTTGQETQYF.

This rearrangement joins TRBV20-1 to TRBJ2-2; no reliable D call. The CDR3 length is 12 residues. Germline CDR1 is DFQATT and CDR2 is SNEGSKA (reference sequence). Trimming removed 3 bases from V and 4 bases from J, with 6 bases in between. CDR3 DNA: TGCAGTGCTAGTTCGAGCACCGGGGAGCTGTTTTTT. It codes for CSASSSTGELFF.

This rearrangement joins TRBV28 to TRBJ1-4; 8 bases match TRBD1. This CDR3 is 16 amino acids long. The germline CDR1 and CDR2 sequences are MDHEN and SYDVKM. J was trimmed by 3 bases and V by 2 bases; bases with no gene match: 5. The CDR3 bases are TGTGCCAGCAGTTTAGGACAGGGCTGGCCTAATGAAAAACTGTTTTTT. This encodes CASSLGQGWPNEKLFF.

The rearrangement links TRBV12-2 to TRBJ2-2; the DNA was not compared with TRBD1, the D call given in the table. TRBV12-2 is a recognized pseudogene. The length of the CDR3 is 16 residues. The CDR3 DNA reads TGTGCAAGTCGCTTCCGGGACAGGGGGATCACCGGGGAGCTGTTTTTT. It codes for CASRFRDRGITGELFF.

The rearrangement uses TRBV18 and TRBJ1-2, with TRBD1 matching over 7 bases. V lost 5 bases, J lost 0 bases, and 6 bases stayed unmatched. The V gene's germline CDR1 is KGHSH and CDR2 LQKENI. The CDR3 is made up of 15 amino acids. DNA for the CDR3: TGTGCCAGCTCAAATTACAGGGGAGCTAACTATGGCTACACCTTC. Encoded protein: CASSNYRGANYGYTF.

The rearrangement links TRBV7-3 to TRBJ1-4, with 10 bases that match TRBD1. Trimming cost V 7 bases and J 0 bases; bases outside gene matches: 5. CDR1 SGHTA and CDR2 FQGTGA come from the germline V gene. This CDR3 contains 16 residues. The CDR3 region is CASTRDRGPTNEKLFF. DNA of the CDR3: TGTGCCAGCACCCGGGACAGGGGTCCAACTAATGAAAAACTGTTTTTT. Using reference TRBV7-3 and TRBJ1-4 for the parts outside the CDR3, the full variable domain is GAGVSQTPSNKVTEKGKYVELRCDPISGHTALYWYRQSLGQGPEFLIYFQGTGAADDSGLPNDRFFAVRPEGSVSTLKIQRTERGDSAVYLCASTRDRGPTNEKLFFGSGTQLSVL.

The rearrangement links TRBV18 to TRBJ2-5; 9 bases are a match to TRBD2. Per the germline V gene, CDR1 is KGHSH and CDR2 is LQKENI. J lost 5 bases, V lost 3 bases, and 7 bases had no gene match. The CDR3 loop spans 15 amino acids. This chain's CDR3 is CASSPISGRVETQYF. CDR3 DNA sequence: TGTGCCAGCTCACCGATTAGCGGGAGAGTGGAGACCCAGTACTTC.

V is TRBV28 and J is TRBJ1-3; 7 bases are a match to TRBD1. The J segment lost 0 bases and the V segment lost 6 bases, leaving 8 bases of the junction unmatched. CDR1 is MDHEN and CDR2 is SYDVKM in the germline V gene. The CDR3 is 16 amino acids. DNA of the CDR3: TGTGCCAGCAGCTCCCCGGGACAGACCTCTGGAAACACCATATATTTT. It yields the protein CASSSPGQTSGNTIYF.

The chain uses TRBV5-1 and TRBJ2-5, with a weak D call TRBD1 (6 bases). Germline V gene sequence: CDR1 SGHRS, CDR2 YFSETQ. Deletions cut 0 bases from V and 5 bases from J, with 8 bases between. This CDR3 is built from 13 residues. CDR3 nucleotides: TGCGCCAGCAGCTTGGACAGGGTTGAGACCCAGTACTTC. It encodes CASSLDRVETQYF.

The chain couples TRBV7-2 to TRBJ2-5; D uncertain. The CDR3 totals 16 residues. Germline loops: CDR1 SGHTA, CDR2 FQGNSA. V was cut by 5 bases and J by 5 bases, with 21 bases left in between. CDR3 nucleotide sequence: TGTGCCAGCAGCCTAGTCGGTTCTAGTTATATGGAGACCCAGTACTTC. Its protein product is CASSLVGSSYMETQYF.

The rearrangement uses TRBV18 and TRBJ2-3; 13 nucleotides match TRBD2. Germline trimming cut 2 bases from V and 0 bases from J; bases unmatched to any gene: 5. The CDR3 contains 18 residues. Germline V gene data show CDR1 as KGHSH and CDR2 as LQKENI. CDR3 DNA: TGTGCCAGCTCACCAAGGACTAGCGGGGGCCTTAGCACAGATACGCAGTATTTT. It yields the protein CASSPRTSGGLSTDTQYF.

The chain joins TRBV29-1 to TRBJ2-5, with no clear D. From germline, CDR1 is SQVTM and CDR2 ANQGSEA. The CDR3 totals 14 residues. The V and J ends lost 6 bases and 5 bases respectively, with 19 bases between them. Written as DNA, the CDR3 is TGCAGCGTGATATATGCTTTTCGGGTTGAGACCCAGTACTTC. Encoded protein: CSVIYAFRVETQYF.